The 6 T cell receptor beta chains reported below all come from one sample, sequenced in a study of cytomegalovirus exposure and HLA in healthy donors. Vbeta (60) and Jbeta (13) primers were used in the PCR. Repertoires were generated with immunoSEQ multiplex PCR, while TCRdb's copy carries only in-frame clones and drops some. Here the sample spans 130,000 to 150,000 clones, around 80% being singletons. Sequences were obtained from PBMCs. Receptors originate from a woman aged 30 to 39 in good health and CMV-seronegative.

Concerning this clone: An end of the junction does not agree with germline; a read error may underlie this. For the CDR3, the DNA is TGTTCCAGCTCTAACTCCTATAATTCACCCCTCCACTTT. Its translation is CSSSNSYNSPLHF. This sequence joins TRBV7-9 and TRBJ1-6; the D is unclear. Germline V lookup: CDR1 SEHNR, CDR2 FQNEAQ (reference sequence). The CDR3 totals 13 residues. Complete variable domain (other parts from reference TRBV7-9 and TRBJ1-6): DTGVSQNPRHKITKRGQNVTFRCDPISEHNRLYWYRQTLGQGPEFLTYFQNEAQLEKSRLLSDRFSAERPKGSFSTLEIQRTEQGDSAMYLCSSSNSYNSPLHFGNGTRLTVT.

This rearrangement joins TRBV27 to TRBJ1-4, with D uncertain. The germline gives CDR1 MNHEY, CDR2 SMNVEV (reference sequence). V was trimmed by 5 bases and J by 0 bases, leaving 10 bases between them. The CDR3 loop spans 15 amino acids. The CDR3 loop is CASSPFSATNEKLFF. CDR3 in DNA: TGTGCCAGCAGTCCCTTCAGTGCAACTAATGAAAAACTGTTTTTT.

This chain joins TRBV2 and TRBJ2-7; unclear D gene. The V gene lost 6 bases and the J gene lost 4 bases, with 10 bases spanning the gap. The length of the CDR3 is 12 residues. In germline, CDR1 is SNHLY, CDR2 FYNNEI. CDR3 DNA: TGTGCCAGCAGCCTTCGTCGGTACGAGCAGTACTTC. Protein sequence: CASSLRRYEQYF.

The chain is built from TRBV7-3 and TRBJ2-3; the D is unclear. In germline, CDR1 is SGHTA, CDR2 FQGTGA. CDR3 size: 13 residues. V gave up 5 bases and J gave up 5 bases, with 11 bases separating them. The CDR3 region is CASSVAERDTQYF. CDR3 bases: TGTGCCAGCAGCGTAGCCGAGAGAGATACGCAGTATTTT.

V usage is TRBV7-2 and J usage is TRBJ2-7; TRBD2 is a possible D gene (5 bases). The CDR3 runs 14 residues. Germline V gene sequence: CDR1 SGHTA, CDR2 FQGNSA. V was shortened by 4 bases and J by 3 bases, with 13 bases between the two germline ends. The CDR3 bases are TGTGCCAGCAGCTCCGCGGGCACCCTCTACGAGCAGTACTTC. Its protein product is CASSSAGTLYEQYF. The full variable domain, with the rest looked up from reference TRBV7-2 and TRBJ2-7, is GAGVSQSPSNKVTEKGKDVELRCDPISGHTALYWYRQSLGQGLEFLIYFQGNSAPDKSGLPSDRFSAERTGGSVSTLTIQRTQQEDSAVYLCASSSAGTLYEQYFGPGTRLTVT.

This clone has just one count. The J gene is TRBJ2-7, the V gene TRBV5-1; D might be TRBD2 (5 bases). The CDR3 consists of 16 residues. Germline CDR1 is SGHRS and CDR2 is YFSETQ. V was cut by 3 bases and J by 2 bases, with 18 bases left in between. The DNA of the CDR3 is TGCGCCAGCAGCTCCGGTTCTGGACTGGAAACCTACGAGCAGTACTTC. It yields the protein CASSSGSGLETYEQYF.